These T cell receptor beta chains were read from a single sample in a study of vaccination and CD4 T cells after COVID-19. One entry per CDR3 protein, called by TCRdb with MiXCR from the PCR reads. Of approximately 11,000 distinct CDR3 sequences in the sample, 64% were seen once. Which antigens these TCRs recognize remains unknown. The sample taken for sequencing was CD4+ T cells from blood, cultured in vitro. The receptors stem from a human donor who had recovered from COVID-19. Each CDR3 is given with its conserved first and last residue. A D gene is named only where the DNA matches it firmly. Rows may omit the clone size; those that give it use once, few, many or a size class.

TRBV28	.	TRBJ2-3	.	CASSLREGQYF	TGTGCCAGCAGTTTGCGGGAAGGGCAGTATTTT
TRBV21-1	once	TRBJ1-1	.	CASSPKGDKNRKNTEAFF	TGTGCCAGCAGTCCCAAAGGGGATAAGAACAGAAAGAACACTGAAGCTTTCTTT
TRBV27	few	TRBJ1-2	.	CASSRANVGVNGYTF	TGTGCCAGCAGCCGTGCCAACGTGGGTGTCAATGGCTACACCTTC
TRBV6-2/TRBV6-3	few	TRBJ1-5	.	CASSYGGYTQPQHF	TGTGCCAGCAGTTACGGCGGCTACACTCAGCCCCAGCATTTT
TRBV9	.	TRBJ1-2	.	CASTLGVRVGIYGYTF	TGTGCCAGCACCCTAGGGGTCCGGGTGGGGATATATGGCTACACCTTC
TRBV20-1	.	TRBJ2-3	.	CSAKTGDTQYF	TGCAGTGCAAAAACAGGGGATACGCAGTATTTT
TRBV5-1	.	TRBJ2-3	.	CASSLDIQGQDTQYF	TGCGCCAGCAGCTTGGACATACAGGGCCAAGATACGCAGTATTTT
TRBV19	once	TRBJ1-3	TRBD1	CASSPTGGNSGNTIYF	TGTGCCAGTAGTCCGACAGGGGGTAATTCTGGAAACACCATATATTTT
TRBV2	.	TRBJ2-1	.	CASSVGREQFF	TGTGCCAGCAGTGTGGGTCGTGAGCAGTTCTTC
TRBV20-1	.	TRBJ1-5	.	CSARDRQGNQPQHF	TGCAGTGCTAGAGATAGACAGGGCAATCAGCCCCAGCATTTT
TRBV6-2/TRBV6-3	.	TRBJ1-5	.	CARVVYSNQPQHF	TGTGCCAGGGTGGTTTATAGCAATCAGCCCCAGCATTTT
TRBV6-2/TRBV6-3	few	TRBJ1-2	.	CASRPTQSGYGYTF	TGTGCCAGCAGACCAACGCAGTCTGGCTATGGCTACACCTTC
TRBV29-1	.	TRBJ1-2	.	CSVEDAGGGYTF	TGCAGCGTTGAAGATGCCGGGGGGGGCTACACCTTC
TRBV24-1	.	TRBJ1-2	TRBD1	CATQDREGGYTF	TGTGCCACCCAAGACAGGGAAGGGGGCTACACCTTC
TRBV10-1	once	TRBJ2-3	TRBD1	CARSRGTGGLGDTQYF	TGCGCCAGGAGTCGGGGTACAGGGGGTTTAGGAGATACGCAGTATTTT
TRBV7-3	few	TRBJ1-1	.	CASREGTNTEAFF	TGTGCCAGCAGGGAGGGAACGAACACTGAAGCTTTCTTT
TRBV20-1	.	TRBJ2-3	TRBD1	CSAGTGGTDTQYF	TGCAGTGCTGGGACAGGGGGCACAGATACGCAGTATTTT
TRBV10-1	.	TRBJ2-3	TRBD2	CASSDLGLAGFTDTQYF	TGCGCCAGCAGTGATCTGGGACTAGCGGGATTCACAGATACGCAGTATTTT
TRBV19	.	TRBJ1-2	.	CASSMDPARVQHGYTF	TGTGCCAGTAGTATGGACCCCGCCAGGGTTCAGCATGGCTACACCTTC
TRBV11-2	.	TRBJ2-7	TRBD2	CASSSLRTSGSSYEQYF	TGTGCCAGCAGCTCCCTACGGACTAGCGGGAGTAGCTACGAGCAGTACTTC
TRBV27	.	TRBJ2-1	.	CASSLRTVSSYNEQFF	TGTGCCAGCAGTCTCAGGACAGTTAGCTCCTACAATGAGCAGTTCTTC
TRBV6-2/TRBV6-3	.	TRBJ2-7	TRBD1	CASSPTRTGGHEQYF	TGTGCCAGCAGTCCCACGAGGACAGGGGGCCACGAGCAGTACTTC
TRBV20-1	.	TRBJ1-5	.	CSARVRGSLRPQHF	TGCAGTGCTCGCGTAAGGGGCTCGCTCCGGCCCCAGCATTTT
TRBV5-6	once	TRBJ1-5	.	CASSLGGQTYQPQHF	TGTGCCAGCAGCTTGGGTGGGCAGACCTATCAGCCCCAGCATTTT
TRBV20-1	.	TRBJ2-1	TRBD2	CSARPPSGGYNEQFF	TGCAGTGCCAGGCCCCCTAGCGGGGGCTACAATGAGCAGTTCTTC
TRBV12-3/TRBV12-4	.	TRBJ1-2	.	CASSPQAWSNYGYTF	TGTGCCAGCAGTCCACAGGCGTGGAGTAACTATGGCTACACCTTC
TRBV28	.	TRBJ1-6	.	CASLLGRGSPLHF	TGTGCCAGCCTACTGGGAAGAGGGTCACCCCTCCACTTT
TRBV24-1	.	TRBJ2-1	TRBD2	CATSDSFPGLARGSYNEQFF	TGTGCCACCAGTGATTCTTTCCCGGGACTAGCGAGAGGGTCCTACAATGAGCAGTTCTTC
TRBV12-3/TRBV12-4	.	TRBJ1-1	.	CASSVQQGNTEAFF	TGTGCCAGCAGTGTACAGCAGGGGAACACTGAAGCTTTCTTT
TRBV30	.	TRBJ2-7	TRBD2	CAWSEGLAGWYEQYF	TGTGCCTGGAGTGAGGGACTAGCGGGTTGGTACGAGCAGTACTTC
TRBV6-1	once	TRBJ2-3	TRBD2	CASTTPGGGTDTQYF	TGTGCCAGCACCACCCCGGGGGGTGGCACAGATACGCAGTATTTT
TRBV27	.	TRBJ2-5	TRBD2	CASSQTYKVAGVLETQYF	TGTGCCAGCAGTCAAACCTATAAGGTAGCGGGAGTGTTAGAGACCCAGTACTTC
TRBV7-6	.	TRBJ2-7	TRBD2	CASSPGGSAYEQYF	TGTGCCAGTAGCCCCGGCGGGAGCGCCTACGAGCAGTACTTC
TRBV20-1	.	TRBJ1-1	.	CSASPQGLSEAFF	TGCAGTGCTAGCCCCCAGGGGTTGTCTGAAGCTTTCTTT
TRBV5-1	.	TRBJ2-6	.	CASSGGTDGANVLTF	TGCGCCAGCAGCGGGGGGACAGATGGGGCCAACGTCCTGACTTTC
TRBV12-3/TRBV12-4	.	TRBJ2-1	TRBD2	CASRGPGGQNEQFF	TGTGCCAGCAGGGGGCCGGGAGGGCAGAATGAGCAGTTCTTC
TRBV11-2	.	TRBJ2-7	.	CASSLNYEQYF	TGTGCCAGCAGCTTAAATTACGAGCAGTACTTC
TRBV20-1	.	TRBJ2-5	.	CSARNMFLETQYF	TGCAGTGCTAGAAACATGTTCCTAGAGACCCAGTACTTC
TRBV7-2	.	TRBJ2-7	TRBD2	CASSLTSRSSYEQYF	TGTGCCAGCAGCTTGACTAGCCGGAGCTCCTACGAGCAGTACTTC
TRBV11-3	.	TRBJ2-7	.	CASSLTHYEQYF	TGTGCCAGCAGCCTTACCCACTACGAGCAGTACTTC
TRBV30	.	TRBJ1-1	.	CAWSVRRLNTEAFF	TGTGCCTGGAGTGTAAGAAGGCTGAACACTGAAGCTTTCTTT
TRBV4-1	.	TRBJ2-5	.	CASSQVSGAQYF	TGCGCCAGCAGCCAAGTTTCCGGGGCCCAGTACTTC
TRBV20-1	.	TRBJ2-7	TRBD2	CSAASGVSYEQYF	TGCAGTGCTGCAAGCGGGGTGTCCTACGAGCAGTACTTC
TRBV6-4	.	TRBJ2-5	.	CASSRTAWETQYF	TGTGCCAGCAGTCGGACCGCATGGGAGACCCAGTACTTC
TRBV20-1	.	TRBJ1-5	.	CSARPGGDSNQPQHF	TGCAGTGCTAGACCGGGAGGGGATAGCAATCAGCCCCAGCATTTT
TRBV20-1	few	TRBJ2-4	.	CSARETVVIAKNIQYF	TGCAGTGCTAGGGAGACGGTGGTTATAGCCAAAAACATTCAGTACTTC
TRBV6-1	.	TRBJ2-5	TRBD1	CASRLTGRETQYF	TGTGCCAGCAGGCTGACAGGGCGGGAGACCCAGTACTTC
TRBV15	few	TRBJ1-2	TRBD1	CATSSPPDRERSGYTF	TGTGCCACCAGCTCACCTCCGGACAGGGAAAGGAGTGGCTACACCTTC
TRBV11-2	few	TRBJ1-1	TRBD1	CASSLTGTGIGAFF	TGTGCCAGCAGCTTAACCGGGACAGGGATTGGAGCTTTCTTT
TRBV19	.	TRBJ1-2	TRBD1	CATVPGQGYGYTF	TGTGCCACCGTCCCCGGACAGGGCTATGGCTACACCTTC
TRBV6-2/TRBV6-3	once	TRBJ1-2	TRBD1	CASRISGGRNYGYTF	TGTGCCAGCAGGATCTCAGGGGGCCGCAACTATGGCTACACCTTC